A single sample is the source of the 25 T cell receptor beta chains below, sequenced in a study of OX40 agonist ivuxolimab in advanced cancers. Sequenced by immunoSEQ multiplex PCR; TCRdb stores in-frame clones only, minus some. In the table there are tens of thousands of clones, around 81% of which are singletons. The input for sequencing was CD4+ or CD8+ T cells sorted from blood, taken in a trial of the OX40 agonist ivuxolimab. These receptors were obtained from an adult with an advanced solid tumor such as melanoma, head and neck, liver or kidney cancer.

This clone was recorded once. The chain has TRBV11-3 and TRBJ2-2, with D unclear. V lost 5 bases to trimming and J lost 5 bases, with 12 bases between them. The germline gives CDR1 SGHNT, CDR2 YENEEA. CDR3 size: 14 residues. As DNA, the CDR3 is TGTGCCAGCAGCCGTCCGGATACTACCGGGGAGCTGTTTTTT. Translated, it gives CASSRPDTTGELFF. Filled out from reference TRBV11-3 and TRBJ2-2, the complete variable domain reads EAGVVQSPRYKIIEKKQPVAFWCNPISGHNTLYWYLQNLGQGPELLIRYENEEAVDDSQLPKDRFSAERLKGVDSTLKIQPAELGDSAVYLCASSRPDTTGELFFGEGSRLTVL.

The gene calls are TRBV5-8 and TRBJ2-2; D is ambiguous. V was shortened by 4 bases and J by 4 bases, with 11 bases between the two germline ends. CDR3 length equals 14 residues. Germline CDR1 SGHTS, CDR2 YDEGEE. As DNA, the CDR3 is TGTGCCAGCAGCCCCTGGGTCCGCACCGGGGAGCTGTTTTTT. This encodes CASSPWVRTGELFF.

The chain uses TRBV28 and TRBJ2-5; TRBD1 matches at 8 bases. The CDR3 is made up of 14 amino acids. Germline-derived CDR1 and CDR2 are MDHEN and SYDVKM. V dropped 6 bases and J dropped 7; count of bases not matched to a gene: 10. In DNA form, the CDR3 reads TGTGCCAGCAGCCCCGACAGGGGAGGATGGACCCAGTACTTC. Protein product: CASSPDRGGWTQYF.

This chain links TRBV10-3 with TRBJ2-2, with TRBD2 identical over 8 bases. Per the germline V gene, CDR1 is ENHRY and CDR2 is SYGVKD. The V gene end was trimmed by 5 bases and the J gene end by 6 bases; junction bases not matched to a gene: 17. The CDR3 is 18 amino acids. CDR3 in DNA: TGTGCCATCAGTCGCAGCGGGAGACTAGGTTCGGTGCCCGGGGAGCTGTTTTTT. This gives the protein CAISRSGRLGSVPGELFF.

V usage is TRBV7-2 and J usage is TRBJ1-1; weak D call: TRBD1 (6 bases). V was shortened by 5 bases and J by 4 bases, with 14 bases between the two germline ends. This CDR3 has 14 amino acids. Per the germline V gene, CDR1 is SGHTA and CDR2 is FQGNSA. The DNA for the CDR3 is TGTGCCAGCAGCCGACAGGCTGGGGGCACTGAAGCTTTCTTT. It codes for CASSRQAGGTEAFF.

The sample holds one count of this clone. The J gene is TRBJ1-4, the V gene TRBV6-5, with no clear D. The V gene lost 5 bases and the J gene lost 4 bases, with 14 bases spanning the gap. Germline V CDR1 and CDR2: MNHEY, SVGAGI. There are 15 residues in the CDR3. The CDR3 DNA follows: TGTGCCAGCAGTCCCCGGGCAGGCATTAATGAAAAACTGTTTTTT. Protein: CASSPRAGINEKLFF.

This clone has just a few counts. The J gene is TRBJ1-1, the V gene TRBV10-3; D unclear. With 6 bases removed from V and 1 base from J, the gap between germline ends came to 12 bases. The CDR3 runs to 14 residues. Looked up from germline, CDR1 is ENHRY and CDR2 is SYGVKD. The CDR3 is CAIRLSGENTEAFF. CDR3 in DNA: TGTGCCATCAGGCTGTCAGGAGAGAACACTGAAGCTTTCTTT.

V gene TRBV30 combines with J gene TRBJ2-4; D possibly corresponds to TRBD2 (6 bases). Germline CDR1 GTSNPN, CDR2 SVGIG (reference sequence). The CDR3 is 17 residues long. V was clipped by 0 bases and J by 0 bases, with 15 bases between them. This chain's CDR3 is CAWSVYQGGRAKNIQYF. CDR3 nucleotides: TGTGCCTGGAGTGTATATCAGGGAGGACGAGCCAAAAACATTCAGTACTTC. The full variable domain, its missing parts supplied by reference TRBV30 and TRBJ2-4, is SQTIHQWPATLVQPVGSPLSLECTVEGTSNPNLYWYRQAAGRGLQLLFYSVGIGQISSEVPQNLSASRPQDRQFILSSKKLLLSDSGFYLCAWSVYQGGRAKNIQYFGAGTRLSVL.

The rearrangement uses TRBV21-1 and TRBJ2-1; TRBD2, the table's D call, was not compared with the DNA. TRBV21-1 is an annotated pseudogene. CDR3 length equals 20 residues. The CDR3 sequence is CASSKRASSGRGGAYNEQFF. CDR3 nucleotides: TGTGCCAGCAGCAAACGGGCTTCTAGCGGGAGAGGAGGAGCCTACAATGAGCAGTTCTTC.

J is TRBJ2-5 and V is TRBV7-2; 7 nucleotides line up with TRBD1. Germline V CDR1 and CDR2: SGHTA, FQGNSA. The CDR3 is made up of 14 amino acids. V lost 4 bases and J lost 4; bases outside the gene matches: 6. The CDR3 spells CASSWAAGGETQYF. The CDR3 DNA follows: TGTGCCAGCAGCTGGGCAGCAGGGGGAGAGACCCAGTACTTC.

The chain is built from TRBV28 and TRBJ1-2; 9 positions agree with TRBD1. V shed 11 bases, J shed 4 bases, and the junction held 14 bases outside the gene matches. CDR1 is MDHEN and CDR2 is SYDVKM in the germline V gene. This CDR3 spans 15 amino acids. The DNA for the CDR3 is TGTGCCGCAACATCCGGGACAGGGAAAATCTATGGCTACACCTTC. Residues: CAATSGTGKIYGYTF.

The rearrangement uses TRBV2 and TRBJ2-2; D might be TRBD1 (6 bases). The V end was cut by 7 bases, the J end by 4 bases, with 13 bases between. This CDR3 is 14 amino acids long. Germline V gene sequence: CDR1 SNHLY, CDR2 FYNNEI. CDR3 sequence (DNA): TGTGCCAGCAACGCAGGGGCGGGCACCGGGGAGCTGTTTTTT. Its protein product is CASNAGAGTGELFF.

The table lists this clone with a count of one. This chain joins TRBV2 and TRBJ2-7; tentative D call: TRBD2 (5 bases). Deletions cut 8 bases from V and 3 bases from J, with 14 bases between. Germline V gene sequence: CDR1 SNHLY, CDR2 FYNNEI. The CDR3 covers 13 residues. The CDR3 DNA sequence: TGTGCCAGCGAGGGTACTTCCCACTACGAGCAGTACTTC. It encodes CASEGTSHYEQYF.

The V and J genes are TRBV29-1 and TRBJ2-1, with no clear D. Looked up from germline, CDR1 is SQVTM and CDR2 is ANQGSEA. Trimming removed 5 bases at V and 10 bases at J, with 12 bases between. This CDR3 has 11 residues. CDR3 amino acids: CSVHVDWEQFF. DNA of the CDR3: TGCAGCGTTCACGTGGATTGGGAGCAGTTCTTC.

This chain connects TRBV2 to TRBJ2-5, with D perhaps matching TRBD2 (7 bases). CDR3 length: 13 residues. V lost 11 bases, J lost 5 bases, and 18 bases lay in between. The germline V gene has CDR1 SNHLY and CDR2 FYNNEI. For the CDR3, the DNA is TGTGCCTCTATGGGGGGGGCACGGGAGACCCAGTACTTC. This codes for CASMGGARETQYF.

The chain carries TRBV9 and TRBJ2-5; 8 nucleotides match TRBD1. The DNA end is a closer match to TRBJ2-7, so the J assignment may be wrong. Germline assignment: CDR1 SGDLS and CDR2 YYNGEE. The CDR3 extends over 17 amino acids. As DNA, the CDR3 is TGTGCCAGCAGCCCCCGCAGGGCAGGGGGCTTTCCCTACGAGCAGTACTTC. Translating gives CASSPRRAGGFPYEQYF.

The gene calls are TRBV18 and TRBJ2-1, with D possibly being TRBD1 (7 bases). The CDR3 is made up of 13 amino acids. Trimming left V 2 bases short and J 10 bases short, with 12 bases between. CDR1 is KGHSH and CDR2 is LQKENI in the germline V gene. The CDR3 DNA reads TGTGCCAGCTCACCAACGGGGGACAGCGAGCAGTTCTTC. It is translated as CASSPTGDSEQFF.

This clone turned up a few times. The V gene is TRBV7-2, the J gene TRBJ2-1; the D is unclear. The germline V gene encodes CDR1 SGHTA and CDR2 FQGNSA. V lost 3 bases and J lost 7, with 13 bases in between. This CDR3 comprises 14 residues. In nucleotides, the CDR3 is TGTGCCAGCAGCTTTCAAGGACCGGGTAATGAGCAGTTCTTC. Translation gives CASSFQGPGNEQFF. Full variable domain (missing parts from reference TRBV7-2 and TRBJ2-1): GAGVSQSPSNKVTEKGKDVELRCDPISGHTALYWYRQSLGQGLEFLIYFQGNSAPDKSGLPSDRFSAERTGGSVSTLTIQRTQQEDSAVYLCASSFQGPGNEQFFGPGTRLTVL.

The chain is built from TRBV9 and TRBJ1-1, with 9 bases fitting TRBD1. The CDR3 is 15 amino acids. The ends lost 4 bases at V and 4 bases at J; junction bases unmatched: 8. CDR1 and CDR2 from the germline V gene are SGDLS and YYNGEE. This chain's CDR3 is CASSRRRDRVTEAFF. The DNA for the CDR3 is TGTGCCAGCAGCCGTAGAAGGGACAGGGTCACTGAAGCTTTCTTT.

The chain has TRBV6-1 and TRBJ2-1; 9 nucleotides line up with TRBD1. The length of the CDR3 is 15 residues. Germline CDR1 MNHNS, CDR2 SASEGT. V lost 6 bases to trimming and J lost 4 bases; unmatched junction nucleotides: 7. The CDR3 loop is CASRTRDREYNEQFF. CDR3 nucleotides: TGTGCCAGCAGGACCCGGGACAGGGAATACAATGAGCAGTTCTTC.

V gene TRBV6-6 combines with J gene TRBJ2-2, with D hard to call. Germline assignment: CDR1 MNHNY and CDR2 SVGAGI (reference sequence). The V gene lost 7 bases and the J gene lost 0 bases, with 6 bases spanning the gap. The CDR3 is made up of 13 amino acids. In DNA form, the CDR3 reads TGTGCCAGCACCCACGCGAACACCGGGGAGCTGTTTTTT. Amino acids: CASTHANTGELFF.

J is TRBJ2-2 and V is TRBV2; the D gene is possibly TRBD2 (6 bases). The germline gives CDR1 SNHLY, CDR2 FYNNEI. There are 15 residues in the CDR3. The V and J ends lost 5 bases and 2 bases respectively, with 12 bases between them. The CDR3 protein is CASSSASVNTGELFF. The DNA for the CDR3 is TGTGCCAGCAGTTCGGCTAGCGTCAACACCGGGGAGCTGTTTTTT.

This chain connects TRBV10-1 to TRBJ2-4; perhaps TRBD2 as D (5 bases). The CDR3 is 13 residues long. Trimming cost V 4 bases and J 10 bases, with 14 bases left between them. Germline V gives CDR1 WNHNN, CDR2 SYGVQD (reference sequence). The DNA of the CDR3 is TGCGCCAGCAGTGCGGACTTTCCTCGGATTCAGTACTTC. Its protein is CASSADFPRIQYF.

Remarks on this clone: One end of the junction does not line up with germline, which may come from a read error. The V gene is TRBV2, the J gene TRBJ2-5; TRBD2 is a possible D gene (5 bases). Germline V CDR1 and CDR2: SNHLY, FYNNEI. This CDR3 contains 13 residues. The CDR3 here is CASRILDHETQYF. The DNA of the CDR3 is TGTGCCAGCAGGATACTAGACCACGAGACCCAGTACTTC.

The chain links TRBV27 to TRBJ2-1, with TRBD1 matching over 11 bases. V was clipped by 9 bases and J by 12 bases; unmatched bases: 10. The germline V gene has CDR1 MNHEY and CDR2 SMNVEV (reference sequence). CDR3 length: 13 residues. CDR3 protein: CASTGTGGVRQFF. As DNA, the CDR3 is TGTGCCAGTACCGGGACAGGGGGGGTCAGGCAGTTCTTC.